The 13 T cell receptor beta chains reported below all come from one sample, sequenced in a study of T cell repertoires in cytomegalovirus infection (dated by TCRdb to the late 2010s). Instrument on record: Illumina HiSeq 1500. Clones were called with MiXCR by TCRdb after fastp trimmed the public reads at Q25, and only in-frame beta chains were retained. Every CDR3 protein is listed once, alongside the most common genes and DNA of its rows. The sample table shows more than 200,000 distinct CDR3 sequences, and less than 9.5% are seen once. About 14% of the sample lies in the top ten. What was sequenced was PBMCs. The receptor source for this set is a human donor in good health (CMV status not recorded). Some clones in this sample may be carry-over from other donors' samples.

This clonotype showed up many times. The V and J genes are TRBV7-3 and TRBJ2-1; the D gene is possibly TRBD1 (5 bases). V was trimmed by 5 bases and J by 2 bases, leaving 25 bases between them. This CDR3 is built from 19 residues. Germline CDR1 and CDR2: SGHTA and FQGTGA. The CDR3, as DNA: TGTGCCAGCAGCCTCCCCTCATCCGGTAGACAGTCCACCTACAATGAGCAGTTCTTC. Its translation is CASSLPSSGRQSTYNEQFF.

The chain has TRBV12-3 or TRBV12-4 and TRBJ2-7; either TRBD1 or TRBD2 may supply D (5 bases each). The CDR3 length is 16 residues. The V end lost 5 bases, the J end lost 3 bases, and 20 bases lay between the germline ends. The CDR3 DNA follows: TGTGCCAGCAGTCTAGGTCTTGGGGGTTTGGGCTACGAGCAGTACTTC. Translating gives CASSLGLGGLGYEQYF.

Many counts were recorded for this clonotype. This chain connects TRBV12-3 or TRBV12-4 to TRBJ2-3; D uncertain. This CDR3 region has 13 residues. V lost 7 bases to trimming and J lost 4 bases, with 12 bases between them. CDR3 sequence (DNA): TGTGCCAGCACCCCCCGAGGATCAGATACGCAGTATTTT. It encodes CASTPRGSDTQYF.

In this sample, this clonotype turned up many times. The V and J genes are TRBV7-2 and TRBJ2-2, with TRBD2 matching over 16 bases. The trim removed 2 bases at V and 4 bases at J, leaving 4 bases unmatched. Germline CDR1 reads SGHTA; CDR2 reads FQGNSA. The CDR3 sequence is 18 residues long. Written as DNA, the CDR3 is TGTGCCAGCAGCTTAAGGGGACTAGCGGGAGGGGTCACCGGGGAGCTGTTTTTT. Its protein product is CASSLRGLAGGVTGELFF. Looking up the rest from reference TRBV7-2 and TRBJ2-2 gives the full variable domain: GAGVSQSPSNKVTEKGKDVELRCDPISGHTALYWYRQSLGQGLEFLIYFQGNSAPDKSGLPSDRFSAERTGGSVSTLTIQRTQQEDSAVYLCASSLRGLAGGVTGELFFGEGSRLTVL.

The rearrangement uses TRBV6-2 or TRBV6-3 and TRBJ2-1, with 7 bases fitting TRBD2. The CDR3 runs 13 residues. J lost 8 bases, V lost 8 bases, and 9 bases had no gene match. CDR1 and CDR2 from the germline V gene are MNHEY and SVGEGT. CDR3 in amino acids: CASRAGEIDEQFF. CDR3 in DNA: TGTGCCAGCCGGGCGGGAGAGATCGATGAGCAGTTCTTC.

J is TRBJ2-2 and V is TRBV6-6; tentative D call: TRBD2 (7 bases). In germline, CDR1 is MNHNY, CDR2 SVGAGI (reference sequence). CDR3 length: 15 residues. The V and J ends lost 7 bases and 1 base respectively, with 13 bases between them. The CDR3 loop is CASNRRGQNTGELFF. DNA for the CDR3: TGTGCCAGCAACCGGCGGGGGCAGAACACCGGGGAGCTGTTTTTT.

This clonotype was counted ten times or more. The chain is built from TRBV20-1 and TRBJ2-7, with D possibly TRBD1 on 5 matching bases. V was cut by 0 bases and J by 2 bases, with 17 bases left in between. The CDR3 is 16 amino acids. Germline V CDR1 and CDR2: DFQATT, SNEGSKA (reference sequence). DNA for the CDR3: TGCAGTGCTAGAGATCCCTCGACAGTAGGTCCCTACGAGCAGTACTTC. It encodes CSARDPSTVGPYEQYF.

This clonotype showed up many times. The J gene is TRBJ1-2, the V gene TRBV28; TRBD1 matches at 7 bases. J gave up 8 bases and V 6 bases, and 12 bases lay outside the gene matches. This CDR3 region has 14 residues. CDR1 and CDR2 from the germline V gene are MDHEN and SYDVKM. The DNA for the CDR3 is TGTGCCAGCAGGATACACAGGGGCGGTGGCGGCTACACCTTC. Its protein product is CASRIHRGGGGYTF.

This clonotype was found a few times. The rearrangement links TRBV13 to TRBJ2-1, with D perhaps TRBD2 (6 bases). The CDR3 sequence is 16 residues long. Trimming left V 8 bases short and J 0 bases short, with 17 bases between. Germline V gives CDR1 PRHDT, CDR2 FYEKMQ (reference sequence). The CDR3 region is CASRGAGGSSYNEQFF. The CDR3 coding sequence is TGTGCCAGCCGCGGGGCGGGTGGGAGCTCCTACAATGAGCAGTTCTTC.

In nucleotides, the CDR3 is TGTGCCAGCAGCCCAGTTGGGGGGCGGACTGAAGCTTTCTTT. Protein: CASSPVGGRTEAFF. V and J are TRBV12-3 or TRBV12-4 and TRBJ1-1, with D perhaps matching TRBD1 (6 bases). The length of the CDR3 is 14 residues. Trimming left V 6 bases short and J 5 bases short, with 16 bases between.

This clonotype has a count of ten or more. The V gene is TRBV7-2, the J gene TRBJ2-5; the match to TRBD2 covers 11 bases. The CDR3 has 16 amino acids. V shed 3 bases, J shed 3 bases, and the junction held 6 bases outside the gene matches. The germline V gene has CDR1 SGHTA and CDR2 FQGNSA. Here the CDR3 DNA reads TGTGCCAGCAGCTTTCTTAGCGGGGGGGGAAAAGAGACCCAGTACTTC. Its protein is CASSFLSGGGKETQYF.

This clonotype appeared a few times. The V gene is TRBV10-3, the J gene TRBJ2-7, with 7 nucleotides matching TRBD1. Germline V gene data show CDR1 as ENHRY and CDR2 as SYGVKD. V gave up 8 bases and J gave up 5 bases; unmatched junction bases: 9. This CDR3 comprises 13 residues. CDR3 protein: CAIRDSRLDEQYF. The CDR3 DNA is TGTGCCATCCGGGACAGCCGTCTTGACGAGCAGTACTTC.

V and J are TRBV6-5 and TRBJ2-5; possible D gene TRBD1, 6 bases. The CDR3 runs to 12 residues. Per the germline V gene, CDR1 is MNHEY and CDR2 is SVGAGI. Trimming took 6 bases from V and 7 from J, leaving 12 bases between them. CDR3 DNA: TGTGCCAGCAGCCCGACAGGTGGGACCCAGTACTTC. This codes for CASSPTGGTQYF.